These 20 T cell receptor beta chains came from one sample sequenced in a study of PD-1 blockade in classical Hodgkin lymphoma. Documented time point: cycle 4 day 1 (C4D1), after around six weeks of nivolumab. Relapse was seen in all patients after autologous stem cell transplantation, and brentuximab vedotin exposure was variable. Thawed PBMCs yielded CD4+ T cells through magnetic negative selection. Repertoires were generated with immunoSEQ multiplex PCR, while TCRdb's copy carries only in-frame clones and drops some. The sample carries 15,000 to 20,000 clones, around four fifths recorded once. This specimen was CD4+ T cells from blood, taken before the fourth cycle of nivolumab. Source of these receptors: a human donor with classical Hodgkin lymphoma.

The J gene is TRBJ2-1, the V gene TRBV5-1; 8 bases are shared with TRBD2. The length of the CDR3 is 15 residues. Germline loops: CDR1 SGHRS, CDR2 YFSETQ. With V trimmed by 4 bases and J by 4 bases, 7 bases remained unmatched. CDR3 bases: TGCGCCAGCAGCCCTGAGATAGCGGGGTACAATGAGCAGTTCTTC. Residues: CASSPEIAGYNEQFF.

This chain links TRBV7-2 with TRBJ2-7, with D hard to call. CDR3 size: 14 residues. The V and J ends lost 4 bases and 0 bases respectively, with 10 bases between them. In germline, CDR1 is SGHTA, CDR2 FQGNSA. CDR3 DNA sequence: TGTGCCAGCAGCTCCTACCGCCTCTCCTACGAGCAGTACTTC. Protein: CASSSYRLSYEQYF.

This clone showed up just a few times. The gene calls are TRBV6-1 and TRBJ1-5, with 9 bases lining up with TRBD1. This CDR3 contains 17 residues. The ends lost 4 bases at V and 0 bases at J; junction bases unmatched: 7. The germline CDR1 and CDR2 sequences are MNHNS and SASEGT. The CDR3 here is CASSAGTGMASNQPQHF. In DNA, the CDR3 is TGTGCCAGCAGTGCCGGGACAGGGATGGCTAGCAATCAGCCCCAGCATTTT.

The CDR3 coding sequence is TGTGCCTGGATGGCTAGCGGTCTCCCCGGGGATGAGCAGTTCTTC. This gives the protein CAWMASGLPGDEQFF. The chain has TRBV30 and TRBJ2-1; 7 bases are a match to TRBD2. V was clipped by 4 bases and J by 8 bases; unmatched bases: 14. CDR1 is GTSNPN, CDR2 SVGIG, per germline (reference sequence). The CDR3 extends over 15 amino acids. The entire variable domain, with the rest obtained from reference TRBV30 and TRBJ2-1, is as follows: SQTIHQWPATLVQPVGSPLSLECTVEGTSNPNLYWYRQAAGRGLQLLFYSVGIGQISSEVPQNLSASRPQDRQFILSSKKLLLSDSGFYLCAWMASGLPGDEQFFGPGTRLTVL.

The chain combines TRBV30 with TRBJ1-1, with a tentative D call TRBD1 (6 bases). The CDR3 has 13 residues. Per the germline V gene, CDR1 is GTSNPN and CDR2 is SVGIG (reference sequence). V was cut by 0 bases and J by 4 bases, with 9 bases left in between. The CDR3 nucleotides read TGTGCCTGGAGTGTTACAGGGTCCACTGAAGCTTTCTTT. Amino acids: CAWSVTGSTEAFF.

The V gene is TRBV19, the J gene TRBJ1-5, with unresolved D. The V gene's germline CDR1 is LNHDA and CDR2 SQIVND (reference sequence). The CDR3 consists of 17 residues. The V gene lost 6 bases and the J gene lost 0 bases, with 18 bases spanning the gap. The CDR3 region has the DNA TGTGCCAGTAGCATCAGAGGAGCAGGATATAGCAATCAGCCCCAGCATTTT. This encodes CASSIRGAGYSNQPQHF.

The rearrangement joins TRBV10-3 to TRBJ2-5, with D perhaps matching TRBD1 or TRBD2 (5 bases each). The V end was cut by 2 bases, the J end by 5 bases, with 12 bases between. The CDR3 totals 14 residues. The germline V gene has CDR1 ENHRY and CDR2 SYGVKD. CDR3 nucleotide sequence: TGTGCCATCAGTGAGGAGGGGCCCCGGGAGACCCAGTACTTC. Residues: CAISEEGPRETQYF.

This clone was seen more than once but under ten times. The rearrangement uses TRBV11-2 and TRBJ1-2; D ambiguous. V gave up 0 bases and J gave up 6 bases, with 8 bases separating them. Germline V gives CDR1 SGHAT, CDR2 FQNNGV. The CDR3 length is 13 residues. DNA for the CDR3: TGTGCCAGCAGCTTAGATGCAGGCGATGGCTACACCTTC. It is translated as CASSLDAGDGYTF.

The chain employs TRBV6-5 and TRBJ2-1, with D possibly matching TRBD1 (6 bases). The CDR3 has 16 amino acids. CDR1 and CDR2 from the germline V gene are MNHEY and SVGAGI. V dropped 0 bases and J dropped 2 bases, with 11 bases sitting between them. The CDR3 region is CASSYSRGDPYNEQFF. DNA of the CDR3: TGTGCCAGCAGTTACTCCAGGGGAGACCCCTACAATGAGCAGTTCTTC.

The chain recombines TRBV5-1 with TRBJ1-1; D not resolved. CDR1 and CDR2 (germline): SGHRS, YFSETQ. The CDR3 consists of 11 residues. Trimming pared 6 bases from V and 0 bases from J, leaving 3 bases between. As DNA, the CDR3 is TGCGCCAGCACGCTGAACACTGAAGCTTTCTTT. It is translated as CASTLNTEAFF.

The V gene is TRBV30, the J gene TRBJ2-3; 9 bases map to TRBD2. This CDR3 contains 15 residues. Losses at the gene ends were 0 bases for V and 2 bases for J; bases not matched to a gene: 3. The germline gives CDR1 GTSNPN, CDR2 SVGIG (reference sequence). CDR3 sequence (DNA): TGTGCCTGGAGTGTACCTAGCGGGATCACAGATACGCAGTATTTT. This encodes CAWSVPSGITDTQYF.

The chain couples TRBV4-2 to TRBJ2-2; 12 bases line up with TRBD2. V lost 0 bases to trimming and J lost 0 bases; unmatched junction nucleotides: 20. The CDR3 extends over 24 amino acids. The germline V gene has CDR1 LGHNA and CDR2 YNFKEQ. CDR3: CASSQDSLGLAGGPAFPNTGELFF. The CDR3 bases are TGTGCCAGCAGCCAAGATTCTCTTGGGCTAGCGGGAGGGCCCGCTTTCCCGAACACCGGGGAGCTGTTTTTT.

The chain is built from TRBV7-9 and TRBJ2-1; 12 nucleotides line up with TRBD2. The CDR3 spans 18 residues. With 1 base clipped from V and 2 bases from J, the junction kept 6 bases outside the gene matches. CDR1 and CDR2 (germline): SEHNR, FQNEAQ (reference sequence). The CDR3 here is CASSLGASGRVTYNEQFF. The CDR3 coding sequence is TGTGCCAGCAGCTTAGGTGCTAGCGGGAGGGTAACCTACAATGAGCAGTTCTTC.

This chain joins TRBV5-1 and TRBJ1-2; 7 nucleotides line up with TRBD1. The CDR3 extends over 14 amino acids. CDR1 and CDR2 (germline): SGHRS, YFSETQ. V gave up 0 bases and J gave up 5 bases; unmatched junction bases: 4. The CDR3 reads CASSLGQGGYGYTF. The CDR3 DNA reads TGCGCCAGCAGCTTGGGGCAGGGGGGATATGGCTACACCTTC.

CDR3 nucleotide sequence: TGTGCCAGCAGCTTAGGAAAGACTAGCGGCGGGGAGACCCAGTACTTC. Translation gives CASSLGKTSGGETQYF. This chain joins TRBV7-2 and TRBJ2-5; 9 nucleotides agree with TRBD2. The CDR3 contains 16 residues. With V trimmed by 1 base and J by 5 bases, 8 bases remained unmatched. Germline V gene data show CDR1 as SGHTA and CDR2 as FQGNSA.

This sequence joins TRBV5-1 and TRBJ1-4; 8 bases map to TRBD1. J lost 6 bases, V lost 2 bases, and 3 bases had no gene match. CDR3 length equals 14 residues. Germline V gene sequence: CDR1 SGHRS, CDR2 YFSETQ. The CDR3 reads CASSLTGGDEKLFF. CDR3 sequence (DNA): TGCGCCAGCAGCTTAACAGGGGGAGATGAAAAACTGTTTTTT. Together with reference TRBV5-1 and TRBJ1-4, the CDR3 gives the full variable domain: KAGVTQTPRYLIKTRGQQVTLSCSPISGHRSVSWYQQTPGQGLQFLFEYFSETQRNKGNFPGRFSGRQFSNSRSEMNVSTLELGDSALYLCASSLTGGDEKLFFGSGTQLSVL.

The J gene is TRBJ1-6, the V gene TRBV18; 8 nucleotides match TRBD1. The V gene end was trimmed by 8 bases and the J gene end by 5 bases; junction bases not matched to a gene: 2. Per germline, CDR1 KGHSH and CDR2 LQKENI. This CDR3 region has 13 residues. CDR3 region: CASRTGNNSPLHF. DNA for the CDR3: TGTGCCAGCAGGACAGGGAATAATTCACCCCTCCACTTT.

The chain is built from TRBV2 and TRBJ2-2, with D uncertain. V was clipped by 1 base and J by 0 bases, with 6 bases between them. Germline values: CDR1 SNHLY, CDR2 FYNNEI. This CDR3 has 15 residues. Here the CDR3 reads CASSEEYANTGELFF. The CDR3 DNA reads TGTGCCAGCAGTGAAGAGTATGCGAACACCGGGGAGCTGTTTTTT.

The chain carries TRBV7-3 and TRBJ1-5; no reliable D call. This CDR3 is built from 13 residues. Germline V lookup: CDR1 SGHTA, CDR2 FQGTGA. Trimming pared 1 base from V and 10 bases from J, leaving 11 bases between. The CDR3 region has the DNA TGTGCCAGCAGCTTAATTTTGGCTCGTCCCCAGCATTTT. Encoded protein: CASSLILARPQHF.

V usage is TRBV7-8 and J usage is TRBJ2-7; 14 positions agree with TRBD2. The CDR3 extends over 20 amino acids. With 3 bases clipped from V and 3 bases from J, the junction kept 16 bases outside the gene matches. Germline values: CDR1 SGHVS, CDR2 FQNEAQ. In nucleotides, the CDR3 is TGTGCCAGCAGCTTGAACAGGGGGACTAGCGGGAGAGGTGTTGTCTACGAGCAGTACTTC. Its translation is CASSLNRGTSGRGVVYEQYF.